Following are 8 T cell receptor beta chains from one sample sequenced in a study of CD8 T cells in ankylosing spondylitis. TCRdb re-derived calls from the 5' RACE reads in MiXCR, one entry per CDR3 protein. Of a few hundred thousand distinct CDR3 sequences listed, 20% are singletons. The sample consisted of blood, either unsorted or a sorted T cell fraction (not recorded which). The receptors derive from a male donor with ankylosing spondylitis or in good health (not recorded which).

Written as DNA, the CDR3 is TGTGCCAGCAGCAAATCCGGGACAGGGGAGGTAGATACGCAGTATTTT. Protein product: CASSKSGTGEVDTQYF. This chain links TRBV5-6 with TRBJ2-3; 10 positions match TRBD1. With V trimmed by 4 bases and J by 5 bases, 10 bases remained unmatched. Germline V lookup: CDR1 SGHDT, CDR2 YYEEEE. CDR3 size: 16 residues.

The chain uses TRBV27 and TRBJ2-2; D possibly corresponds to TRBD1 (5 bases). This CDR3 comprises 14 residues. The V end lost 5 bases, the J end lost 5 bases, and 12 bases lay between the germline ends. Looked up from germline, CDR1 is MNHEY and CDR2 is SMNVEV (reference sequence). Here the CDR3 DNA reads TGTGCCAGCAGTGCCCAAGGGGCAACCGGGGAGCTGTTTTTT. Translating it yields CASSAQGATGELFF.

This clonotype has ten or more counts. The V gene is TRBV2, the J gene TRBJ2-1; 10 nucleotides agree with TRBD2. This CDR3 has 17 amino acids. The junction had 6 bases not matched to a gene; V was cut back by 2 bases and J by 2 bases. The V gene's germline CDR1 is SNHLY and CDR2 FYNNEI. CDR3 coding DNA: TGTGCCAGCAGTGAAATCGCCAGCGGGGGGGCCTACAATGAGCAGTTCTTC. This sequence encodes CASSEIASGGAYNEQFF.

This rearrangement joins TRBV9 to TRBJ1-1, with 8 bases identical to TRBD1. Germline lookup yields CDR1 SGDLS and CDR2 YYNGEE. CDR3 length: 15 residues. The junction had 9 bases not matched to a gene; V was cut back by 4 bases and J by 4 bases. The CDR3, as DNA: TGTGCCAGCAGCCCTCGACAGGGGTCGGGCACTGAAGCTTTCTTT. Translation: CASSPRQGSGTEAFF.

This clonotype was recorded many times. The chain couples TRBV28 to TRBJ2-1; 12 bases line up with TRBD2. Germline V gene lookup returns CDR1 MDHEN and CDR2 SYDVKM. The CDR3 is 15 residues long. With 3 bases clipped from V and 8 bases from J, the junction kept 5 bases outside the gene matches. The CDR3 here is CASSFRTSGIHEQFF. As DNA, the CDR3 is TGTGCCAGCAGTTTTCGGACTAGCGGGATTCATGAGCAGTTCTTC.

This clonotype was found a few times. The gene calls are TRBV7-9 and TRBJ2-2; 7 bases align to TRBD1. This CDR3 is 14 amino acids long. V trimming: 5 bases; J trimming: 12 bases; junction bases outside the gene matches: 12. Germline CDR1 SEHNR, CDR2 FQNEAQ (reference sequence). CDR3 in DNA: TGTGCCAGCAGCCAATCGACAGGGCCATCGAAGCTGTTTTTT. As protein: CASSQSTGPSKLFF.

This clonotype has ten or more counts. The chain combines TRBV28 with TRBJ1-2, with D perhaps TRBD1 (6 bases). CDR1 is MDHEN and CDR2 is SYDVKM in the germline V gene. CDR3 length equals 15 residues. V gave up 6 bases and J gave up 6 bases, with 20 bases separating them. In DNA, the CDR3 is TGTGCCAGCAGCAATTCAGGGGCACTATTGGATGGCTACACCTTC. This codes for CASSNSGALLDGYTF.

This clonotype came up a few times. The gene calls are TRBV5-5 and TRBJ2-2; 9 nucleotides line up with TRBD2. This CDR3 comprises 16 residues. The J segment lost 3 bases and the V segment lost 5 bases, leaving 8 bases of the junction unmatched. Per germline, CDR1 SGHKS and CDR2 YYEKEE (reference sequence). CDR3 amino acids: CASRLLPSGDTGELFF. DNA of the CDR3: TGTGCCAGCAGATTGCTGCCTAGCGGGGACACCGGGGAGCTGTTTTTT.